The clone carrying this T cell receptor (beta chain) was counted at least ten times. Its antigen remains unknown. This CDR3 is built from 14 residues. V was clipped by 6 bases and J by 0 bases; unmatched bases: 5. This record comes from a study of identical twins. One entry per CDR3 protein results from TCRdb running MiXCR on the 5' RACE reads. The sample includes a few hundred thousand distinct CDR3 sequences, roughly 9.9% of them seen just once. Study results and limitations: Recombination models fit unrelated individuals' TCR alpha sharing but underestimated twins'. The authors noted that invariant MAIT and iNKT cells could partly confound zero-insertion analyses. Out-of-frame alpha sequences common to twins exhibited a surplus of low generation probability.

The same data also went into a second study, on yellow fever vaccine responses in identical twins. In that study: Reportedly, the response of twins' T cells to the vaccine seemed partly convergent, partly personalized.

This sequence joins TRBV12-3 or TRBV12-4 and TRBJ2-7, with 7 positions matching TRBD2. This TCR derives from a woman under 30 in good health. Sequenced material: PBMCs. The CDR3 spells CASRRAGSSYEQYF. CDR3 nucleotides: TGTGCCAGCAGACGAGCGGGAAGCTCCTACGAGCAGTACTTC.